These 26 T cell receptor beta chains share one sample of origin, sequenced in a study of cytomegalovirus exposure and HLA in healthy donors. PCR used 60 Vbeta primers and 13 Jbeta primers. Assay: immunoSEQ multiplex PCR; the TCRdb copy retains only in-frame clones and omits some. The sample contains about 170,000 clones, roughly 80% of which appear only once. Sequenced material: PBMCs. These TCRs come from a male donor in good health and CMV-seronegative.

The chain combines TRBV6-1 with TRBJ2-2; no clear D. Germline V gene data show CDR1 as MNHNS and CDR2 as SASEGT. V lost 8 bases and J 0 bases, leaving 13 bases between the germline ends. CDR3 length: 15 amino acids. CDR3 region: CASASGTANTGELFF. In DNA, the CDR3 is TGTGCCAGCGCCTCCGGAACAGCGAACACCGGGGAGCTGTTTTTT.

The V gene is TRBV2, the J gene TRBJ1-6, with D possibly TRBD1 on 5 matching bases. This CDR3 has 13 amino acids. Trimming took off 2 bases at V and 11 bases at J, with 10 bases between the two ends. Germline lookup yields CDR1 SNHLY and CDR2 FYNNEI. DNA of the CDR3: TGTGCCAGCAGTGAATTTGGGGGGGCACCCCTCCACTTT. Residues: CASSEFGGAPLHF. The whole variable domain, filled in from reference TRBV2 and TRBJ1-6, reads EPEVTQTPSHQVTQMGQEVILRCVPISNHLYFYWYRQILGQKVEFLVSFYNNEISEKSEIFDDQFSVERPDGSNFTLKIRSTKLEDSAMYFCASSEFGGAPLHFGNGTRLTVT.

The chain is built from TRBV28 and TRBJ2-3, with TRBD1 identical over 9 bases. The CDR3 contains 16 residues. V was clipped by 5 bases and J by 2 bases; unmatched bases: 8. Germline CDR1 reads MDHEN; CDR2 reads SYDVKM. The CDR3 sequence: CASSPPGQGDTDTQYF. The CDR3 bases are TGTGCCAGCAGTCCCCCGGGACAGGGAGACACAGATACGCAGTATTTT.

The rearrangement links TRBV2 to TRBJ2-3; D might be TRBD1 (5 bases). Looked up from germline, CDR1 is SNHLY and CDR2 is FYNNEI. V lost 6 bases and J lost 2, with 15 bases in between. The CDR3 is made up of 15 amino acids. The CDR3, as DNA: TGTGCCAGCAGAGACAGAATTATGACCACAGATACGCAGTATTTT. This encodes CASRDRIMTTDTQYF.

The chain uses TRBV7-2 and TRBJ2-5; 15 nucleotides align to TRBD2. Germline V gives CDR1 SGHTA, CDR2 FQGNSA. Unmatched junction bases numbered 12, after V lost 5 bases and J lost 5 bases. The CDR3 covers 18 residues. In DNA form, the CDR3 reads TGTGCCAGCAGCCGGACTAGCGGGGGGGCGTCGGGCAAGGAGACCCAGTACTTC. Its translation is CASSRTSGGASGKETQYF.

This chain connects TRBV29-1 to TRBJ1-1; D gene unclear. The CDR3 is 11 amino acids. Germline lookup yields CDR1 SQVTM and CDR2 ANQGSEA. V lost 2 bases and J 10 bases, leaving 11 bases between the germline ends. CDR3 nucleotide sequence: TGCAGCGTTGAATGGCCTCGTGGAGCTTTCTTT. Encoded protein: CSVEWPRGAFF.

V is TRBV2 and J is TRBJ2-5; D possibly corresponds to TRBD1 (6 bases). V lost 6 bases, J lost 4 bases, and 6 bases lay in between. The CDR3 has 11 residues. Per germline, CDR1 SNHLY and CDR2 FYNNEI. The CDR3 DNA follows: TGTGCCAGCAGAGGGGGAGAGACCCAGTACTTC. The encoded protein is CASRGGETQYF.

The CDR3 protein is CSARAGYGSGNTIYF. CDR3 sequence (DNA): TGCAGCGCCCGGGCGGGGTACGGCTCTGGAAACACCATATATTTT. V is TRBV29-1 and J is TRBJ1-3; D not certain. Trimming cost V 7 bases and J 0 bases, with 16 bases left between them. CDR3 size: 15 residues. CDR1 is SQVTM, CDR2 ANQGSEA, per germline. The full variable domain, its missing parts supplied by reference TRBV29-1 and TRBJ1-3, is SAVISQKPSRDICQRGTSLTIQCQVDSQVTMMFWYRQQPGQSLTLIATANQGSEATYESGFVIDKFPISRPNLTFSTLTVSNMSPEDSSIYLCSARAGYGSGNTIYFGEGSWLTVV.

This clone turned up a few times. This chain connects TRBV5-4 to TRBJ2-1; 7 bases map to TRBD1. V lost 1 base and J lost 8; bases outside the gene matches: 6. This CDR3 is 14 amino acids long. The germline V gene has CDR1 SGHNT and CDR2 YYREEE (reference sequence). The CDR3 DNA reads TGTGCCAGCAGCTTGAAGGGGGCGCGCGATGAGCAGTTCTTC. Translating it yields CASSLKGARDEQFF. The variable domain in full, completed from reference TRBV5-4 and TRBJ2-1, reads ETGVTQSPTHLIKTRGQQVTLRCSSQSGHNTVSWYQQALGQGPQFIFQYYREEENGRGNFPPRFSGLQFPNYSSELNVNALELDDSALYLCASSLKGARDEQFFGPGTRLTVL.

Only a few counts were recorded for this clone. The CDR3 spells CASSPRRENTEAFF. The CDR3 DNA sequence: TGTGCCAGCAGTCCCCGACGGGAGAACACTGAAGCTTTCTTT. The chain combines TRBV27 with TRBJ1-1; no clear D. This CDR3 is built from 14 residues. Germline V gene lookup returns CDR1 MNHEY and CDR2 SMNVEV (reference sequence). V was shortened by 5 bases and J by 1 base, with 11 bases between the two germline ends.

The CDR3 DNA sequence: TGCGCCAGCAGCCCGGACAGGGGGCCAGTAGCTTTCTTT. As protein: CASSPDRGPVAFF. The gene calls are TRBV5-1 and TRBJ1-1, with 11 bases identical to TRBD1. The CDR3 has 13 residues. The ends lost 4 bases at V and 10 bases at J; junction bases unmatched: 6. CDR1 and CDR2 from the germline V gene are SGHRS and YFSETQ.

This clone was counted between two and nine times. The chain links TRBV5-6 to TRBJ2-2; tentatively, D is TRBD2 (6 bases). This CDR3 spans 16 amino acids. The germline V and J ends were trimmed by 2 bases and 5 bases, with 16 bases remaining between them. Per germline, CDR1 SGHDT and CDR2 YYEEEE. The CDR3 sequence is CASSLVLARRTGELFF. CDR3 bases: TGTGCCAGCAGCTTAGTCCTAGCGAGACGTACCGGGGAGCTGTTTTTT.

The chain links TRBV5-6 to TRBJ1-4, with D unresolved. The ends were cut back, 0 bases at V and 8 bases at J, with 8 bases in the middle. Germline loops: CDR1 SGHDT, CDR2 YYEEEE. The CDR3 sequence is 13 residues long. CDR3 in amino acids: CASSLASGEKLFF. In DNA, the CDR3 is TGTGCCAGCAGCTTGGCGAGCGGGGAAAAACTGTTTTTT.

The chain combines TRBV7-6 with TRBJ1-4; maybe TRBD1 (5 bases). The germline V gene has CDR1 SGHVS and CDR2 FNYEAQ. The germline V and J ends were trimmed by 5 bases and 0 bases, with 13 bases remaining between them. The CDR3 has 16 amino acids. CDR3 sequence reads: CASSPAGGPTNEKLFF. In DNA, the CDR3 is TGTGCCAGCAGCCCCGCCGGGGGACCAACTAATGAAAAACTGTTTTTT.

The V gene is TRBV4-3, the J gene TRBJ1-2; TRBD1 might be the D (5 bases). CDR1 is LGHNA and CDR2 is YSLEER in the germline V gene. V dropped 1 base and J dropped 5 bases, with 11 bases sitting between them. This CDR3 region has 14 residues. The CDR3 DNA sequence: TGCGCCAGCAGCCAAGTCGAGACAGCATATGGCTACACCTTC. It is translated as CASSQVETAYGYTF.

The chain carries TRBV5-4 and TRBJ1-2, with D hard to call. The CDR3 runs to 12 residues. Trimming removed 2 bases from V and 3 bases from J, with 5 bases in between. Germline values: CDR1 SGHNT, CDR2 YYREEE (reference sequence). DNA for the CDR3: TGTGCCAGCAGCTTCTCGGACTATGGCTACACCTTC. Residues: CASSFSDYGYTF.

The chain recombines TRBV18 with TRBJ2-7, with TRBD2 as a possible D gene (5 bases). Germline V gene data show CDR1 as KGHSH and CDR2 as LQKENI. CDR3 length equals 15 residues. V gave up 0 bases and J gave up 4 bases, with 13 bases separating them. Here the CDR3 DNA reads TGTGCCAGCTCACCACCGAACCGGGAAAATTACGAGCAGTACTTC. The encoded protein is CASSPPNRENYEQYF. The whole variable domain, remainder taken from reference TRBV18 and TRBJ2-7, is NAGVMQNPRHLVRRRGQEARLRCSPMKGHSHVYWYRQLPEEGLKFMVYLQKENIIDESGMPKERFSAEFPKEGPSILRIQQVVRGDSAAYFCASSPPNRENYEQYFGPGTRLTVT.

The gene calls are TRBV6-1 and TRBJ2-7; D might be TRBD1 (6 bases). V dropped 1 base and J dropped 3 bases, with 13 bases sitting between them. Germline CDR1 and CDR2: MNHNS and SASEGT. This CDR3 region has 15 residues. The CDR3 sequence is CASSEDPTGGYEQYF. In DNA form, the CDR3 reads TGTGCCAGCAGTGAAGACCCGACAGGAGGCTACGAGCAGTACTTC.

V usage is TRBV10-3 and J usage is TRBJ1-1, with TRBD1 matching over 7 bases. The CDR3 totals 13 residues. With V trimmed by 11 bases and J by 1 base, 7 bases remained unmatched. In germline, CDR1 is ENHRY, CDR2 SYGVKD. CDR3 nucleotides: TGTGCCGGAACTCAGGGGGGGAACACTGAAGCTTTCTTT. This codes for CAGTQGGNTEAFF.

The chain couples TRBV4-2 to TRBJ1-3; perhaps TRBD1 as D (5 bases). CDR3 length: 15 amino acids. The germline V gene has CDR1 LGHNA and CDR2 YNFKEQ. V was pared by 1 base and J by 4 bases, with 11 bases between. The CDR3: CASSQVGGAGNTIYF. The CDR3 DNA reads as TGTGCCAGCAGCCAAGTCGGAGGGGCAGGAAACACCATATATTTT.

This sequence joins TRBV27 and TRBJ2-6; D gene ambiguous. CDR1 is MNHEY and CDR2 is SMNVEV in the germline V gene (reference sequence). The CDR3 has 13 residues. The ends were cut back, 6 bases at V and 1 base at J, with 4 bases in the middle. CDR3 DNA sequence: TGTGCCAGCAGCCCATCTGGGGCCAACGTCCTGACTTTC. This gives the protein CASSPSGANVLTF.

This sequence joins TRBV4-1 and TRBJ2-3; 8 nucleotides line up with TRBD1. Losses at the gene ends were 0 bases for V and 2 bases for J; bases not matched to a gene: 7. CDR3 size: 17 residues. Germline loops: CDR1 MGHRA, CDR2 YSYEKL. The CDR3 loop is CASSQDFGRGLTDTQYF. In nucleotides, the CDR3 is TGCGCCAGCAGCCAAGATTTTGGCAGGGGGCTCACAGATACGCAGTATTTT.

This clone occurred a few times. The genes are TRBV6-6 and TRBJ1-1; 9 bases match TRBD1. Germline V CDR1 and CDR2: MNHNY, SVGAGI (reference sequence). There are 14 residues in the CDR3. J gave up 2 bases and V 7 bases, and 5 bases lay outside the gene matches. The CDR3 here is CASTGQGPNTEAFF. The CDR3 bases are TGTGCCAGCACCGGACAGGGGCCTAACACTGAAGCTTTCTTT.

In nucleotides, the CDR3 is TGTGCCAGCAGTTCGGGGGGGGGCGTAGATCAGCCCCAGCATTTT. Protein sequence: CASSSGGGVDQPQHF. The chain has TRBV6-5 and TRBJ1-5; TRBD1 is a possible D gene (6 bases). V was cut by 4 bases and J by 5 bases, with 15 bases left in between. The CDR3 has 15 amino acids. Germline V gives CDR1 MNHEY, CDR2 SVGAGI.

CDR3 sequence (DNA): TGTGCCAGCAGGACTAGCGGGGGGGCAGGGGAGCAGTTCTTC. Protein sequence: CASRTSGGAGEQFF. This rearrangement joins TRBV2 to TRBJ2-1; 14 nucleotides match TRBD2. Germline V CDR1 and CDR2: SNHLY, FYNNEI. V lost 6 bases to trimming and J lost 10 bases; unmatched junction nucleotides: 5. This CDR3 contains 14 residues.

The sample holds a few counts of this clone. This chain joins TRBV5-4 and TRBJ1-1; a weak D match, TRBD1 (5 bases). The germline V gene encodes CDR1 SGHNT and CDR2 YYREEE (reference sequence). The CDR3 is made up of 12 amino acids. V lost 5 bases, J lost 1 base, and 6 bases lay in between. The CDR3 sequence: CASSTGNTEAFF. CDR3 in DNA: TGTGCCAGCAGTACAGGGAACACTGAAGCTTTCTTT.